Below are 9 T cell receptor beta chains sequenced from a single sample in a study of early stage breast cancer tumors. Repertoires were generated with immunoSEQ multiplex PCR, while TCRdb's copy carries only in-frame clones and drops some. The sample records 25,000 to 30,000 clones, 65% to 75% being singletons. Source material: blood. The source of these receptors is a person aged 45-60 years with breast cancer.

In this sample, this clone turned up once. The chain combines TRBV9 with TRBJ1-1; no reliable D call. There are 15 residues in the CDR3. The V gene's germline CDR1 is SGDLS and CDR2 YYNGEE. The V end was cut by 0 bases, the J end by 4 bases, with 13 bases between. The CDR3 nucleotides are TGTGCCAGCAGCGTAGGAACCGTCGGGAGCACTGAAGCTTTCTTT. As protein: CASSVGTVGSTEAFF.

The chain has TRBV7-9 and TRBJ1-1; D is possibly TRBD1 (5 bases). The CDR3 runs 14 residues. Per germline, CDR1 SEHNR and CDR2 FQNEAQ (reference sequence). The V and J ends lost 5 bases and 5 bases respectively, with 15 bases between them. The CDR3 DNA follows: TGTGCCAGCAGCGCCCGGACGGAGGGGACTGAAGCTTTCTTT. Protein product: CASSARTEGTEAFF.

The gene calls are TRBV7-8 and TRBJ2-7; no definite D call. Germline assignment: CDR1 SGHVS and CDR2 FQNEAQ. This CDR3 region has 14 residues. With 1 base removed from V and 2 bases from J, the gap between germline ends came to 9 bases. CDR3 amino acids: CASSLVGNTYEQYF. CDR3 sequence (DNA): TGTGCCAGCAGCTTAGTCGGTAATACCTACGAGCAGTACTTC.

The chain is built from TRBV6-5 and TRBJ1-2; D not resolved. Trimming shortened V by 0 bases and J by 3 bases, and 14 bases separated the two germline ends. The CDR3 extends over 16 amino acids. CDR1 and CDR2 (germline): MNHEY, SVGAGI. CDR3 in amino acids: CASSYSMVGMYYGYTF. CDR3 nucleotide sequence: TGTGCCAGCAGTTACTCGATGGTCGGGATGTACTATGGCTACACCTTC.

The rearrangement links TRBV7-9 to TRBJ2-1, with D unresolved. CDR1 SEHNR and CDR2 FQNEAQ come from the germline V gene (reference sequence). There are 13 residues in the CDR3. The V end was cut by 1 base, the J end by 6 bases, with 7 bases between. The CDR3 here is CASSLDSSNEQFF. The CDR3 coding sequence is TGTGCCAGCAGCTTAGACTCGAGCAATGAGCAGTTCTTC. The variable domain in full, completed from reference TRBV7-9 and TRBJ2-1, reads DTGVSQNPRHKITKRGQNVTFRCDPISEHNRLYWYRQTLGQGPEFLTYFQNEAQLEKSRLLSDRFSAERPKGSFSTLEIQRTEQGDSAMYLCASSLDSSNEQFFGPGTRLTVL.

V is TRBV6-5 and J is TRBJ1-2; D may be TRBD1 (6 bases). CDR1 is MNHEY and CDR2 is SVGAGI in the germline V gene. CDR3 length: 14 amino acids. Between the trimmed V and J ends, which lost 5 bases and 8 bases, there was a span of 18 bases. CDR3 DNA: TGTGCCAGCAGTGAACAGGGAGGGGGGAACGGCTACACCTTC. Amino acids: CASSEQGGGNGYTF.

This chain joins TRBV6-5 and TRBJ2-7; 7 positions match TRBD2. V gave up 7 bases and J gave up 6 bases; unmatched junction bases: 6. Germline V gene sequence: CDR1 MNHEY, CDR2 SVGAGI. CDR3 length: 12 amino acids. The CDR3 sequence: CASTLSSGEQYF. The CDR3 nucleotides read TGTGCCAGCACTCTCTCTAGCGGCGAGCAGTACTTC.

V usage is TRBV6-5 and J usage is TRBJ2-2; TRBD2 might be the D (6 bases). The germline gives CDR1 MNHEY, CDR2 SVGAGI. The V and J ends lost 0 bases and 7 bases respectively, with 9 bases between them. This CDR3 is 14 amino acids long. The CDR3 DNA sequence: TGTGCCAGCAGTTACTCGGAGGGGAGCGGGGAGCTGTTTTTT. Translation gives CASSYSEGSGELFF.

The rearrangement uses TRBV9 and TRBJ2-5; 10 nucleotides agree with TRBD2. This CDR3 has 18 residues. The V and J ends lost 0 bases and 4 bases, in that order; junction bases with no gene match: 12. Germline CDR1 is SGDLS and CDR2 is YYNGEE. The CDR3 is CASSVDGIEREGRETQYF. The DNA for the CDR3 is TGTGCCAGCAGCGTAGATGGCATCGAGCGGGAGGGAAGAGAGACCCAGTACTTC.